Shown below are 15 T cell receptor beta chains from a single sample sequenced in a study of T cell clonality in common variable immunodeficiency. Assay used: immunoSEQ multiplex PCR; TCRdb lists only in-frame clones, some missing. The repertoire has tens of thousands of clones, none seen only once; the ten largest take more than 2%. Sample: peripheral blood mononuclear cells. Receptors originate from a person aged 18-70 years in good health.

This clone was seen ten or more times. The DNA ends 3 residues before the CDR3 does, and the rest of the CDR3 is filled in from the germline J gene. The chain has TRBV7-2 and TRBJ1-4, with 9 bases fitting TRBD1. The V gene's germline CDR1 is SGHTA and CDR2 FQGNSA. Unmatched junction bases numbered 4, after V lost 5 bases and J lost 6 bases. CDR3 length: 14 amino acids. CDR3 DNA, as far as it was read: TGTGCCAGCAGCCCGGACAGGGGCGATGAAAAA. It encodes CASSPDRGDEK. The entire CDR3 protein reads CASSPDRGDEKLFF.

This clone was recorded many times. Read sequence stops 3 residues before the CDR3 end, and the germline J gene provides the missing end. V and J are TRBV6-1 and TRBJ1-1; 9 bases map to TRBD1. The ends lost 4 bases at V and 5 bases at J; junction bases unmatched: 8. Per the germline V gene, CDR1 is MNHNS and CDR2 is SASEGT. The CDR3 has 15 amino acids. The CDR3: CASSAIDRGATEAFF. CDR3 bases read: TGTGCCAGCAGTGCGATCGACAGGGGGGCAACTGAA.

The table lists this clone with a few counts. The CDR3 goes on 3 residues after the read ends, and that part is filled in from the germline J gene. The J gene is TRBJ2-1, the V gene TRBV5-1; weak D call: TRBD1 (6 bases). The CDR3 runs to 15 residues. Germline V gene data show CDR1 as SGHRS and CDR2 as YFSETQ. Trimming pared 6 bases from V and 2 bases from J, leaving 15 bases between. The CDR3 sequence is CASNRDPVPYNEQFF. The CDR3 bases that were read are TGCGCCAGCAACAGGGATCCGGTTCCCTACAATGAG.

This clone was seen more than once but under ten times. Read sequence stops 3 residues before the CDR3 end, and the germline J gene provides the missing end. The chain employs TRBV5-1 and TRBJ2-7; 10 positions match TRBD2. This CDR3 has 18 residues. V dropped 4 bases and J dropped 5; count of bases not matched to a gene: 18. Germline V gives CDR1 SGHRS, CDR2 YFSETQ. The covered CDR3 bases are TGCGCCAGCAGCCCTTGGAGGAGCGGGGGGGCCGGAAGCCACGAG. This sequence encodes CASSPWRSGGAGSHE. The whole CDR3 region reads CASSPWRSGGAGSHEQYF.

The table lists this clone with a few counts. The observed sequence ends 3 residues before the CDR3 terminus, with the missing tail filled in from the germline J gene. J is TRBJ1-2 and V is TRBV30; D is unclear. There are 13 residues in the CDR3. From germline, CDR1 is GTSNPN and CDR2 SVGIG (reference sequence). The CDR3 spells CAEAGSLTDTYTF. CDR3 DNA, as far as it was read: TGTGCCGAGGCGGGGAGCCTTACAGATACC.

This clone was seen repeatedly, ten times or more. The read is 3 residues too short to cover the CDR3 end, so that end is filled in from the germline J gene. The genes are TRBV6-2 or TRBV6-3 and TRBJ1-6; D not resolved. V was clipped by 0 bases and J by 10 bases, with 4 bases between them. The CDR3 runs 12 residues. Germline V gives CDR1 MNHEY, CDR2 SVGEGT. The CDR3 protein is CASSYSRSPLHF. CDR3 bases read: TGTGCCAGCAGTTACTCGAGGTCACCC.

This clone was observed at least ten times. Incomplete CDR3 DNA: TGTGCCAGCAGTGAGGTCAGTAGCAATCAGCCC. Amino acids: CASSEVSSNQP. The whole CDR3 protein is CASSEVSSNQPQHF. This chain connects TRBV6-1 to TRBJ1-5; D remains ambiguous. The read terminates 3 residues before the CDR3 end, so the remaining end is supplied by the germline J gene. The CDR3 spans 14 residues. Germline CDR1 MNHNS, CDR2 SASEGT. The V and J ends lost 3 bases and 0 bases respectively, with 6 bases between them.

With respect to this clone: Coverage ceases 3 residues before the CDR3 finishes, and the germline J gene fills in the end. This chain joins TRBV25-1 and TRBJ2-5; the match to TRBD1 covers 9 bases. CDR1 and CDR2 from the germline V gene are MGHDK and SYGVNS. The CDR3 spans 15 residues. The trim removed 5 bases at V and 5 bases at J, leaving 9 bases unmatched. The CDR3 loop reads CASSRRDRVTETQYF. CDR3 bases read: TGTGCCAGCAGTCGGCGGGACAGGGTAACGGAGACC.

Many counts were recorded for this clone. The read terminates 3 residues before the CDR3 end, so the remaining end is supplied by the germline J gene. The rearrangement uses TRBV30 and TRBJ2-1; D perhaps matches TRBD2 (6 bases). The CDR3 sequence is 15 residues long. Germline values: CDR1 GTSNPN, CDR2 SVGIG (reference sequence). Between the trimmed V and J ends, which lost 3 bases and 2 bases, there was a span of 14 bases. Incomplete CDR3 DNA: TGTGCCTGGAGCTCGGTCGGCGGGGCCTACAATGAG. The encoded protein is CAWSSVGGAYNE. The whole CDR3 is CAWSSVGGAYNEQFF.

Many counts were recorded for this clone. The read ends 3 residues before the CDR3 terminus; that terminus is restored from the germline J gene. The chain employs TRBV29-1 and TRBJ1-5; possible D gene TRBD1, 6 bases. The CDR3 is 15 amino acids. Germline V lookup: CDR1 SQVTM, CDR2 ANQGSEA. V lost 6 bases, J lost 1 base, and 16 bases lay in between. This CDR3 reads CSVGQGGVSNQPQHF. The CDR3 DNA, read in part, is TGCAGCGTCGGACAAGGGGGAGTGAGCAATCAGCCC.

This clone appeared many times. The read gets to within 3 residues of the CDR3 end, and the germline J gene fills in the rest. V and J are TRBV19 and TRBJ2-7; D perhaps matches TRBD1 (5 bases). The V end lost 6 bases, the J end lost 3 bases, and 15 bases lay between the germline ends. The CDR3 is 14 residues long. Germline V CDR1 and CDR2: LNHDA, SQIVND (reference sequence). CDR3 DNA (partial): TGTGCCAGTAGCGGACACCTCATAGTCTACGAG. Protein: CASSGHLIVYE. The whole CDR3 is CASSGHLIVYEQYF.

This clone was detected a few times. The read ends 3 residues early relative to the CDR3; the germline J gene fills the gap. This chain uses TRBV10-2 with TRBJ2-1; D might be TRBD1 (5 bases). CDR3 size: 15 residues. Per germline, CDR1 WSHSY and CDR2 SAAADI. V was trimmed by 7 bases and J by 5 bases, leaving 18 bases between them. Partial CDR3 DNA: TGCGCCAGCAAGGCAGATGGCAGGGTCAACAATGAG. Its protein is CASKADGRVNNE. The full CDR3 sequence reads CASKADGRVNNEQFF.

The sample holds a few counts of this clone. The CDR3 bases that were read are TGTGCCGGGCTGGGACTAGCGATAGACAATGAG. Its translation is CAGLGLAIDNE. Given in full, the CDR3 is CAGLGLAIDNEQFF. This rearrangement joins TRBV7-9 to TRBJ2-1; 10 bases match TRBD2. The CDR3 goes on 3 residues after the read ends, and that part is filled in from the germline J gene. In germline, CDR1 is SEHNR, CDR2 FQNEAQ (reference sequence). This CDR3 contains 14 residues. The V segment lost 11 bases and the J segment 5 bases; nucleotides outside the gene matches: 9.

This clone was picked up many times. The DNA read from the CDR3 is TGCAGTGCTACTTTTCCAGGGAGCTCCTACGAG. Residues: CSATFPGSSYE. In full, the CDR3 reads CSATFPGSSYEQYF. The chain combines TRBV20-1 with TRBJ2-7; D may be TRBD1 or TRBD2 (5 bases each). The missing CDR3 end, 3 residues past where the read stops, is filled in from the germline J gene. The V gene's germline CDR1 is DFQATT and CDR2 SNEGSKA (reference sequence). Trimming shortened V by 4 bases and J by 0 bases, and 13 bases separated the two germline ends. The CDR3 has 14 amino acids.

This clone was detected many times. CDR3 bases read: TGTGCCAGCAGTGGGGAGACAGCCTATGGC. Protein: CASSGETAYG. In full, the CDR3 reads CASSGETAYGYTF. V usage is TRBV7-2 and J usage is TRBJ1-2, with D possibly TRBD1 on 5 matching bases. The CDR3 is cut off 3 residues early in the read; its end comes from the germline J gene. CDR1 is SGHTA, CDR2 FQGNSA, per germline. The V and J ends lost 6 bases and 4 bases respectively, with 12 bases between them. The CDR3 spans 13 residues.